These 10 T cell receptor beta chains share one sample of origin, sequenced in a study of blood T cell repertoires in COVID-19. Repertoires were generated with immunoSEQ multiplex PCR, while TCRdb's copy carries only in-frame clones and drops some. The sample records around 140,000 clones, 60% to 85% being singletons. The sample taken for sequencing was peripheral blood. Every receptor here comes from a woman older than 75 with active or convalescent COVID-19.

The chain couples TRBV10-3 to TRBJ1-1; D gene unclear. The germline CDR1 and CDR2 sequences are ENHRY and SYGVKD. The V end lost 6 bases, the J end lost 0 bases, and 8 bases lay between the germline ends. The CDR3 length is 13 residues. CDR3 DNA: TGTGCCATCAGGCCAAACTTGAACACTGAAGCTTTCTTT. Amino acids: CAIRPNLNTEAFF.

The chain is built from TRBV10-1 and TRBJ1-1; TRBD1 agrees at 7 bases. J gave up 2 bases and V 3 bases, and 6 bases lay outside the gene matches. The CDR3 extends over 15 amino acids. CDR1 is WNHNN, CDR2 SYGVQD, per germline (reference sequence). Here the CDR3 DNA reads TGCGCCAGCAGTGACTCCGGGACAGTTAACACTGAAGCTTTCTTT. This translates into CASSDSGTVNTEAFF.

The chain carries TRBV15 and TRBJ1-1; D call uncertain. The CDR3 has 14 residues. Trimming removed 0 bases from V and 3 bases from J, with 8 bases in between. From germline, CDR1 is LNHNV and CDR2 YYDKDF (reference sequence). CDR3 coding DNA: TGTGCCACCAGCAGAGATCTTCAGTACACTGAAGCTTTCTTT. Amino acids: CATSRDLQYTEAFF.

This clone was detected only a few times. The rearrangement joins TRBV4-3 to TRBJ1-3; TRBD1 is a possible D gene (5 bases). This CDR3 contains 18 residues. Deletions cut 1 base from V and 2 bases from J, with 18 bases between. CDR1 and CDR2 (germline): LGHNA, YSLEER. The CDR3 spells CASSQGFRGSITGNTIYF. DNA of the CDR3: TGCGCCAGCAGCCAAGGATTCCGGGGGAGTATCACTGGAAACACCATATATTTT.

The chain recombines TRBV5-4 with TRBJ2-7; TRBD2 is a possible D gene (5 bases). Germline CDR1 is SGHNT and CDR2 is YYREEE (reference sequence). The germline V and J ends were trimmed by 4 bases and 7 bases, with 15 bases remaining between them. This CDR3 is 13 amino acids long. In nucleotides, the CDR3 is TGTGCCAGCAGCAAAGGACTCTTTGAGGAGCAGTACTTC. Protein product: CASSKGLFEEQYF. The full variable domain, its missing parts supplied by reference TRBV5-4 and TRBJ2-7, is ETGVTQSPTHLIKTRGQQVTLRCSSQSGHNTVSWYQQALGQGPQFIFQYYREEENGRGNFPPRFSGLQFPNYSSELNVNALELDDSALYLCASSKGLFEEQYFGPGTRLTVT.

The chain uses TRBV23-1 and TRBJ1-5, with 8 positions matching TRBD1. TRBV23-1 is treated as an ORF (open reading frame) with a function not yet certain. The CDR3 covers 14 residues. Unmatched junction bases numbered 8, after V lost 9 bases and J lost 4 bases. The CDR3 DNA reads TGCGCCAGTATAAAGACAGGGGCTAATCAGCCCCAGCATTTT. It codes for CASIKTGANQPQHF.

The genes are TRBV15 and TRBJ2-1; no clear D. Trimming removed 0 bases from V and 8 bases from J, with 8 bases in between. This CDR3 has 13 residues. CDR1 and CDR2 from the germline V gene are LNHNV and YYDKDF (reference sequence). The CDR3 DNA reads as TGTGCCACCAGCAGAGATAGCAGAGATGAGCAGTTCTTC. Amino acids: CATSRDSRDEQFF.

This clone was observed once. The chain couples TRBV9 to TRBJ2-7, with 10 bases aligning to TRBD2. The trim removed 2 bases at V and 5 bases at J, leaving 7 bases unmatched. Germline lookup yields CDR1 SGDLS and CDR2 YYNGEE. The CDR3 consists of 15 residues. CDR3 sequence (DNA): TGTGCCAGCAGCGTGTGGGCTAGCGGGGGCAACGAGCAGTACTTC. Its protein product is CASSVWASGGNEQYF.

This clone was detected only a few times. The chain combines TRBV5-4 with TRBJ2-4; 9 nucleotides line up with TRBD1. Germline CDR1 is SGHNT and CDR2 is YYREEE (reference sequence). CDR3 size: 16 residues. Unmatched junction bases numbered 2, after V lost 0 bases and J lost 1 base. The CDR3 region has the DNA TGTGCCAGCAGCTTGGTAGGACAGGGGGCCAAAAACATTCAGTACTTC. Protein product: CASSLVGQGAKNIQYF.

The chain has TRBV11-3 and TRBJ2-1, with D perhaps TRBD1 (6 bases). The V end was cut by 2 bases, the J end by 3 bases, with 14 bases between. Germline CDR1 and CDR2: SGHNT and YENEEA. The CDR3 has 16 residues. Written as DNA, the CDR3 is TGTGCCAGCAGCTTACGAGGGCAGGGGAACTACAATGAGCAGTTCTTC. It is translated as CASSLRGQGNYNEQFF.